The 6 T cell receptor beta chains below were found in one sample sequenced in a study of T cells in localized non-small cell lung cancer. Profiling relied on immunoSEQ multiplex PCR, and the TCRdb table lists in-frame clones only, not all of them. The profile shows 30,000 to 40,000 clones, roughly 78% of them singletons. Sequencing used peripheral blood, obtained before any cancer treatment. The receptors here all came from a male donor aged 60 or over with stage II squamous cell lung carcinoma.

This sequence joins TRBV5-1 and TRBJ1-1, with a tentative D call TRBD1 (5 bases). V was shortened by 0 bases and J by 3 bases, with 21 bases between the two germline ends. CDR1 is SGHRS, CDR2 YFSETQ, per germline. CDR3 size: 18 residues. DNA for the CDR3: TGCGCCAGCAGCTTGGAACAGCCTCAGGGTAGGCCATACACTGAAGCTTTCTTT. It specifies CASSLEQPQGRPYTEAFF.

In this sample, this clone turned up a few times. The rearrangement links TRBV27 to TRBJ2-7, with a possible D match to TRBD1 (6 bases). V gave up 3 bases and J gave up 0 bases, with 12 bases separating them. The CDR3 runs to 15 residues. Germline V lookup: CDR1 MNHEY, CDR2 SMNVEV (reference sequence). This CDR3 reads CASSFRGGSSYEQYF. Written as DNA, the CDR3 is TGTGCCAGCAGTTTCAGGGGCGGTAGCTCCTACGAGCAGTACTTC.

This clone was observed a few times. This chain links TRBV6-6 with TRBJ2-7; D may correspond to TRBD1 or TRBD2 (6 bases each). Germline V gene data show CDR1 as MNHNY and CDR2 as SVGAGI (reference sequence). The CDR3 extends over 13 amino acids. V was pared by 4 bases and J by 5 bases, with 12 bases between. The CDR3 DNA is TGTGCCAGCAGTTGGGGGGCGGGCCACGAGCAGTACTTC. This translates into CASSWGAGHEQYF.

The rearrangement joins TRBV2 to TRBJ1-1, with 9 bases matching TRBD1. This CDR3 spans 14 amino acids. Germline V CDR1 and CDR2: SNHLY, FYNNEI. V was clipped by 7 bases and J by 0 bases; unmatched bases: 3. The CDR3 region is CASKGQGMNTEAFF. DNA for the CDR3: TGTGCCAGCAAGGGACAGGGTATGAACACTGAAGCTTTCTTT.

This sequence joins TRBV9 and TRBJ2-7, with 9 bases fitting TRBD2. V was clipped by 0 bases and J by 3 bases; unmatched bases: 4. CDR1 is SGDLS and CDR2 is YYNGEE in the germline V gene. CDR3 length: 15 amino acids. As DNA, the CDR3 is TGTGCCAGCAGCGTAGGGGCTAGCGGGATCTACGAGCAGTACTTC. Translating gives CASSVGASGIYEQYF.

The chain uses TRBV27 and TRBJ1-5; a weak D match, TRBD1 (5 bases). CDR1 is MNHEY, CDR2 SMNVEV, per germline (reference sequence). The V end lost 6 bases, the J end lost 1 base, and 13 bases lay between the germline ends. The CDR3 extends over 15 amino acids. The CDR3 coding sequence is TGTGCCAGCAGCTTAAATGGGGCGAGCAATCAGCCCCAGCATTTT. This sequence encodes CASSLNGASNQPQHF.